This T cell receptor beta chain was recorded in a study of PD-1 blockade in mismatch repair-deficient tumors. Overall study results and limits: After pembrolizumab, tumor-resident clones rose rapidly, then generally contracted before radiologic responses.

Profiled with immunoSEQ multiplex PCR; TCRdb holds only in-frame clones, not every one. The profile shows about 79,000 clones, 80% to 90% of them singletons. This clone was found a few times. Its specificity is unknown. The sample contains more than one DNA sequence encoding this CDR3. Germline trimming cut 6 bases from V and 7 bases from J; bases unmatched to any gene: 5. The CDR3 runs to 12 residues. The V gene's germline CDR1 is SNHLY and CDR2 FYNNEI. A few pembrolizumab responders had their TCRs sequenced. The receptor's source is an adult with mismatch repair-deficient cancer. The sample was peripheral blood, taken 44 weeks after starting pembrolizumab. The chain couples TRBV2 to TRBJ2-7; 8 bases align to TRBD1. Here the CDR3 reads CASSGTGGEQYF. CDR3 DNA sequence: TGTGCCAGCAGCGGTACAGGGGGAGAGCAGTACTTC. Variable domain in full (rest from reference TRBV2 and TRBJ2-7): EPEVTQTPSHQVTQMGQEVILRCVPISNHLYFYWYRQILGQKVEFLVSFYNNEISEKSEIFDDQFSVERPDGSNFTLKIRSTKLEDSAMYFCASSGTGGEQYFGPGTRLTVT.